The next 14 T cell receptor beta chains were all read from a single sample in a study of blood T cell repertoires in COVID-19. Sequenced by immunoSEQ multiplex PCR; TCRdb stores in-frame clones only, minus some. The sample lists roughly 290,000 clones; approximately 90% were seen once. Sequencing used peripheral blood. These receptors came from a man aged 25 to 40 with acute or convalescent COVID-19.

This chain links TRBV15 with TRBJ2-7; maybe TRBD2 (7 bases). This CDR3 is 16 amino acids long. The germline gives CDR1 LNHNV, CDR2 YYDKDF (reference sequence). Trimming removed 0 bases at V and 3 bases at J, with 15 bases between. For the CDR3, the DNA is TGTGCCACCAGCAGAGATAGAGGGGGGGACTTCTACGAGCAGTACTTC. It is translated as CATSRDRGGDFYEQYF.

This chain joins TRBV25-1 and TRBJ2-1; TRBD1 agrees at 9 bases. The germline CDR1 and CDR2 sequences are MGHDK and SYGVNS. The junction had 4 bases not matched to a gene; V was cut back by 4 bases and J by 9 bases. The CDR3 runs 13 residues. Written as DNA, the CDR3 is TGTGCCAGCAGTGGGACAGGGGTAGGTGAGCAGTTCTTC. Its translation: CASSGTGVGEQFF.

This clone was observed once. The chain employs TRBV18 and TRBJ1-1; weak D call: TRBD1 (6 bases). V lost 2 bases to trimming and J lost 10 bases, with 17 bases between them. In germline, CDR1 is KGHSH, CDR2 LQKENI. The CDR3 length is 14 residues. The CDR3: CASSPDQGLKGAFF. The CDR3 nucleotides are TGTGCCAGCTCACCAGATCAGGGGCTAAAAGGAGCTTTCTTT. Filled out from reference TRBV18 and TRBJ1-1, the complete variable domain reads NAGVMQNPRHLVRRRGQEARLRCSPMKGHSHVYWYRQLPEEGLKFMVYLQKENIIDESGMPKERFSAEFPKEGPSILRIQQVVRGDSAAYFCASSPDQGLKGAFFGQGTRLTVV.

The rearrangement links TRBV7-2 to TRBJ2-4, with a weak D call TRBD2 (6 bases). V lost 5 bases, J lost 6 bases, and 14 bases lay in between. The germline gives CDR1 SGHTA, CDR2 FQGNSA. The CDR3 is 14 residues long. CDR3 residues: CASSLPNGGNIQYF. DNA for the CDR3: TGTGCCAGCAGCCTTCCGAACGGGGGAAACATTCAGTACTTC.

In the case of this clone: This sample includes further DNA sequences coding for the same CDR3. The chain has TRBV28 and TRBJ1-2; 9 bases line up with TRBD1. The CDR3 contains 13 residues. The germline V gene encodes CDR1 MDHEN and CDR2 SYDVKM. V shed 5 bases, J shed 4 bases, and the junction held 2 bases outside the gene matches. CDR3 nucleotides: TGTGCCAGCAGTCGGGACAGGGTCTATGGCTACACCTTC. It encodes CASSRDRVYGYTF.

The rearrangement joins TRBV19 to TRBJ1-2, with TRBD1 matching 7 bases. Germline assignment: CDR1 LNHDA and CDR2 SQIVND (reference sequence). V lost 5 bases, J lost 4 bases, and 16 bases stayed unmatched. There are 17 residues in the CDR3. CDR3 residues: CASSPRSSGGGFYGYTF. CDR3 bases: TGTGCCAGTAGTCCTCGATCCTCAGGGGGTGGTTTCTATGGCTACACCTTC.

With regard to this clone: The sample contains more than one DNA sequence encoding this CDR3. The gene calls are TRBV6-1 and TRBJ1-5; D gene uncertain. This CDR3 has 15 residues. The V end lost 1 base, the J end lost 0 bases, and 7 bases lay between the germline ends. CDR1 is MNHNS and CDR2 is SASEGT in the germline V gene. The CDR3, as DNA: TGTGCCAGCAGTGAAGGAGGTTATAGCAATCAGCCCCAGCATTTT. It codes for CASSEGGYSNQPQHF.

The chain links TRBV18 to TRBJ2-7; 8 nucleotides align to TRBD2. From germline, CDR1 is KGHSH and CDR2 LQKENI. The CDR3 totals 16 residues. Trimming took 6 bases from V and 0 from J; bases not matched to a gene: 10. This CDR3 is CASSGTTSESSYEQYF. Here the CDR3 DNA reads TGTGCCAGCTCGGGGACGACTAGCGAGAGCTCCTACGAGCAGTACTTC.

The chain couples TRBV2 to TRBJ2-1; tentatively, D is TRBD2 (7 bases). Germline CDR1 and CDR2: SNHLY and FYNNEI. Trimming cost V 6 bases and J 7 bases, with 19 bases left between them. The CDR3 covers 15 residues. CDR3 DNA: TGTGCCAGCAGGCTGAGGGGGGGTCCGGAAAATGAGCAGTTCTTC. This sequence encodes CASRLRGGPENEQFF.

The chain couples TRBV11-2 to TRBJ2-7, with a weak D call TRBD1 (6 bases). The CDR3 sequence is 15 residues long. Germline CDR1 is SGHAT and CDR2 is FQNNGV. V shed 3 bases and J shed 3 bases, with 15 bases lying between them. The CDR3 reads CASSFLSGGGYEQYF. CDR3 coding DNA: TGTGCCAGCAGCTTTTTGAGTGGGGGCGGCTACGAGCAGTACTTC. The full variable domain, with the rest looked up from reference TRBV11-2 and TRBJ2-7, is EAGVAQSPRYKIIEKRQSVAFWCNPISGHATLYWYQQILGQGPKLLIQFQNNGVVDDSQLPKDRFSAERLKGVDSTLKIQPAKLEDSAVYLCASSFLSGGGYEQYFGPGTRLTVT.

The chain is built from TRBV20-1 and TRBJ1-2; tentatively, D is TRBD1 (5 bases). Germline V lookup: CDR1 DFQATT, CDR2 SNEGSKA (reference sequence). The CDR3 consists of 12 residues. V was shortened by 3 bases and J by 8 bases, with 13 bases between the two germline ends. The DNA for the CDR3 is TGCAGTGCTAGTGGAGGGACTAAAGGCTACACCTTC. Residues: CSASGGTKGYTF.

This clone was observed a few times. The chain links TRBV30 to TRBJ2-5, with D unresolved. V lost 3 bases, J lost 0 bases, and 14 bases lay in between. Germline V CDR1 and CDR2: GTSNPN, SVGIG (reference sequence). There are 15 residues in the CDR3. The CDR3 region has the DNA TGTGCCTGGAGGGTACAGTTAGGTCACCAAGAGACCCAGTACTTC. It yields the protein CAWRVQLGHQETQYF.

The V call is TRBV3-1 (or the pseudogene TRBV3-2), the J call TRBJ1-1; possibly TRBD1 for D (6 bases). CDR1 and CDR2 from the germline V gene are LGHDT and YNNKEL (reference sequence). V lost 1 base to trimming and J lost 6 bases, with 15 bases between them. The CDR3 sequence is 15 residues long. The CDR3 reads CASSQGGGVGAEAFF. In DNA, the CDR3 is TGTGCCAGCAGCCAAGGGGGGGGCGTTGGGGCTGAAGCTTTCTTT.

This clone was found once. The chain joins TRBV10-1 to TRBJ2-1; 7 nucleotides agree with TRBD1. The CDR3 length is 13 residues. V gave up 6 bases and J gave up 9 bases; unmatched junction bases: 8. Germline V gives CDR1 WNHNN, CDR2 SYGVQD (reference sequence). The CDR3: CASRKTGIGEQFF. As DNA, the CDR3 is TGCGCCAGCAGAAAGACAGGGATCGGTGAGCAGTTCTTC.